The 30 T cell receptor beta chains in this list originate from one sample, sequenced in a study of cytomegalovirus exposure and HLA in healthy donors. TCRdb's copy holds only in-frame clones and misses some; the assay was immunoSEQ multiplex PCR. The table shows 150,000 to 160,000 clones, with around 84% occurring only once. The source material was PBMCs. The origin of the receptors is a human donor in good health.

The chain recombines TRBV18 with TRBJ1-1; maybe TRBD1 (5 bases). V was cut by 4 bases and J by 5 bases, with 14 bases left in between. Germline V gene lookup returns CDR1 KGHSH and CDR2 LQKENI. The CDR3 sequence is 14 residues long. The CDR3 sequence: CASSLFAGRTEAFF. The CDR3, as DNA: TGTGCCAGCTCACTCTTCGCGGGACGGACTGAAGCTTTCTTT.

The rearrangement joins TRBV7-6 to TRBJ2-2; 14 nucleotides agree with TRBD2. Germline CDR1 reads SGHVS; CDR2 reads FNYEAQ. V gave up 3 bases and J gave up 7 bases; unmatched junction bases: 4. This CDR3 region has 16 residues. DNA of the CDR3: TGTGCCAGCAGCTTCCGACTAGCGGGGGGGGACGGGGAGCTGTTTTTT. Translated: CASSFRLAGGDGELFF. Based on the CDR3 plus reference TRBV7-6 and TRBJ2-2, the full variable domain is GAGVSQSPRYKVTKRGQDVALRCDPISGHVSLYWYRQALGQGPEFLTYFNYEAQQDKSGLPNDRFSAERPEGSISTLTIQRTEQRDSAMYRCASSFRLAGGDGELFFGEGSRLTVL.

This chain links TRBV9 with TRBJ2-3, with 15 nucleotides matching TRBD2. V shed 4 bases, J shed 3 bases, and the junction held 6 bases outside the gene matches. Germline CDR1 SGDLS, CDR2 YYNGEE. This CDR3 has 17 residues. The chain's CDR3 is CASSPGLAGGSTDTQYF. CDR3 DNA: TGTGCCAGCAGCCCGGGACTAGCGGGGGGATCAACAGATACGCAGTATTTT.

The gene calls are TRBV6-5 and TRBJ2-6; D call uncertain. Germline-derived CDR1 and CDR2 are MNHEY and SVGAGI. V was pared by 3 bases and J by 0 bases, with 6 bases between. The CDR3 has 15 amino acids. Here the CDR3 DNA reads TGTGCCAGCAGTTATTTTAGCTCTGGGGCCAACGTCCTGACTTTC. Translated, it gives CASSYFSSGANVLTF.

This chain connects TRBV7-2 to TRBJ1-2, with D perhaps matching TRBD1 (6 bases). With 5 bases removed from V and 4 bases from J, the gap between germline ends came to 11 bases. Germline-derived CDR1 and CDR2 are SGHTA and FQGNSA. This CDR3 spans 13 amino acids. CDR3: CASSPQGFYGYTF. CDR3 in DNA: TGTGCCAGCAGCCCACAGGGCTTCTATGGCTACACCTTC.

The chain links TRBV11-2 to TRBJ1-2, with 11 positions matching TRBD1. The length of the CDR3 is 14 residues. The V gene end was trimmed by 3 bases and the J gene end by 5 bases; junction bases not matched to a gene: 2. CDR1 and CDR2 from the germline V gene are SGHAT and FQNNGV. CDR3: CASSFGTGGYGYTF. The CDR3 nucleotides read TGTGCCAGCAGCTTTGGGACAGGGGGTTATGGCTACACCTTC.

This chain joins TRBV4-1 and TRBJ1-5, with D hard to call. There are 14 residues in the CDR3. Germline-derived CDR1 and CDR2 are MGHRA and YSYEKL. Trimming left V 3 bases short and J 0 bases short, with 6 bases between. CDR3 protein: CASSHLYSNQPQHF. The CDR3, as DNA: TGCGCCAGCAGCCACCTATATAGCAATCAGCCCCAGCATTTT.

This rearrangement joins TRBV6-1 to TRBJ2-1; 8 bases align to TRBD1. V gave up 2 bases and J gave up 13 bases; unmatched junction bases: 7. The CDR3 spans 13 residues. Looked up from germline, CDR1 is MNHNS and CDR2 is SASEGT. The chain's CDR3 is CASSEIDRGGQFF. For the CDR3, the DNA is TGTGCCAGCAGTGAAATAGACAGGGGAGGACAGTTCTTC.

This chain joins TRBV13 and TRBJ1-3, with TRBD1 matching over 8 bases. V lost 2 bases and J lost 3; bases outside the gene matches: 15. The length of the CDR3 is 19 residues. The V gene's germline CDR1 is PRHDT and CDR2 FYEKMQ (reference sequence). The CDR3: CASSLRQGATPYYGNTIYF. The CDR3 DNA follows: TGTGCCAGCAGCTTACGGCAGGGGGCTACACCATATTATGGAAACACCATATATTTT.

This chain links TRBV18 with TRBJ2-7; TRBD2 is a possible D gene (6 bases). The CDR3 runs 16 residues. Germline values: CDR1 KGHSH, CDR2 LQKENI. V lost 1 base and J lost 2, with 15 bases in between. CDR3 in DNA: TGTGCCAGCTCACCACAAGGTAGTAGCGGAACCTACGAGCAGTACTTC. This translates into CASSPQGSSGTYEQYF.

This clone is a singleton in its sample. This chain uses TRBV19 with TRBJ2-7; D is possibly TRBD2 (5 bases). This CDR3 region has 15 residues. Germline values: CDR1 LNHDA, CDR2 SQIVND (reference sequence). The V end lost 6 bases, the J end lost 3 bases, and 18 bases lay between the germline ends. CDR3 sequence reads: CASSPAVAPDYEQYF. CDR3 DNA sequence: TGTGCCAGTAGCCCCGCCGTAGCGCCTGACTACGAGCAGTACTTC. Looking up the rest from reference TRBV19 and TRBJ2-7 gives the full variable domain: DGGITQSPKYLFRKEGQNVTLSCEQNLNHDAMYWYRQDPGQGLRLIYYSQIVNDFQKGDIAEGYSVSREKKESFPLTVTSAQKNPTAFYLCASSPAVAPDYEQYFGPGTRLTVT.

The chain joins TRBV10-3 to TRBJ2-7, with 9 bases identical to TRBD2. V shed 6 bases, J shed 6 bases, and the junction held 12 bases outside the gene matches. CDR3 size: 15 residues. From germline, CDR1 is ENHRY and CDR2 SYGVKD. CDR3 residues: CAISQLAGGEAEQYF. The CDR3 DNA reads TGTGCCATCAGCCAACTAGCGGGTGGGGAGGCCGAGCAGTACTTC.

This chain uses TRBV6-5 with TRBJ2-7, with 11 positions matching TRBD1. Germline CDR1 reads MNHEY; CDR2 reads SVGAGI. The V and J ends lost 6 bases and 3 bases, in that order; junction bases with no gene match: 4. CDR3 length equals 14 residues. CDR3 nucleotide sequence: TGTGCCAGCAGCGGGACAGGGGGTGACTACGAGCAGTACTTC. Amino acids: CASSGTGGDYEQYF.

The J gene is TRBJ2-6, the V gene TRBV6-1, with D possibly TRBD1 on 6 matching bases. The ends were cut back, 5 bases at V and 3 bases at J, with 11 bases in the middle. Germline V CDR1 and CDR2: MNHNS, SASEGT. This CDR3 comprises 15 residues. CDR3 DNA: TGTGCCAGCAGTTTCCAGGGGTTTGGGGCCAACGTCCTGACTTTC. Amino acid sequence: CASSFQGFGANVLTF.

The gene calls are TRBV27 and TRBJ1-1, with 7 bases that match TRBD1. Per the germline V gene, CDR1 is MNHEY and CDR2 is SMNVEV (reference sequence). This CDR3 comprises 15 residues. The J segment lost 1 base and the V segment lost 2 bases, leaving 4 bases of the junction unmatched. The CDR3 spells CASSLIGQANTEAFF. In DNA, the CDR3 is TGTGCCAGCAGTTTAATCGGACAGGCGAACACTGAAGCTTTCTTT.

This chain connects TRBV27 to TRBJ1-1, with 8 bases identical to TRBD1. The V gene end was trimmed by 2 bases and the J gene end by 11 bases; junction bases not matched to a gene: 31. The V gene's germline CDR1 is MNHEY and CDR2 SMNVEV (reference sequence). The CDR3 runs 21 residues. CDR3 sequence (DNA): TGTGCCAGCAGTTTACTCAGCTTGCGGCCCAAGGAATCCGGGACAGGCCAAACGGCTTTCTTT. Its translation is CASSLLSLRPKESGTGQTAFF.

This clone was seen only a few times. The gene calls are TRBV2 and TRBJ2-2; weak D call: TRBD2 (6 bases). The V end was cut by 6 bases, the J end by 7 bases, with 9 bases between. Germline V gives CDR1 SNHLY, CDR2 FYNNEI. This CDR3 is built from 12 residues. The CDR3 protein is CASRAGFGELFF. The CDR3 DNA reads TGTGCCAGCAGGGCGGGGTTCGGGGAGCTGTTTTTT. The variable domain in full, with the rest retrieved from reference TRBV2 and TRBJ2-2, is EPEVTQTPSHQVTQMGQEVILRCVPISNHLYFYWYRQILGQKVEFLVSFYNNEISEKSEIFDDQFSVERPDGSNFTLKIRSTKLEDSAMYFCASRAGFGELFFGEGSRLTVL.

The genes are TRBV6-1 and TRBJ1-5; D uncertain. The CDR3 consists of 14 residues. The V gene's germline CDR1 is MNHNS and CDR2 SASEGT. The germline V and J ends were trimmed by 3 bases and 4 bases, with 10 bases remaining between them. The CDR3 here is CASSETELNQPQHF. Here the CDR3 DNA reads TGTGCCAGCAGTGAGACGGAGCTTAATCAGCCCCAGCATTTT.

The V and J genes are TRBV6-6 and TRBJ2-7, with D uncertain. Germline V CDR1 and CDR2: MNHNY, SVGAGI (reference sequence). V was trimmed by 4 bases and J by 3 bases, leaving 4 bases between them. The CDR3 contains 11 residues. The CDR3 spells CASSFLYEQYF. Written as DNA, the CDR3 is TGTGCCAGCAGTTTCCTCTACGAGCAGTACTTC.

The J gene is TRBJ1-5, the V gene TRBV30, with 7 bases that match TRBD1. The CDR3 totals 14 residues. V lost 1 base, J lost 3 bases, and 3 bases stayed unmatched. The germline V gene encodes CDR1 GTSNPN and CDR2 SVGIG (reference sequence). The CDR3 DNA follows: TGTGCCTGGAGTGGGGGACAGCTCAATCAGCCCCAGCATTTT. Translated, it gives CAWSGGQLNQPQHF.

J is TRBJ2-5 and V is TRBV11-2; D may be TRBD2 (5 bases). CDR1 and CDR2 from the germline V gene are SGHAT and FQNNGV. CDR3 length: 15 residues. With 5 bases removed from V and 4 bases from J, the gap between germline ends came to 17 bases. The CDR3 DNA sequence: TGTGCCAGCAGCCCACTACGAACTAGTCCAGAGACCCAGTACTTC. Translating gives CASSPLRTSPETQYF.

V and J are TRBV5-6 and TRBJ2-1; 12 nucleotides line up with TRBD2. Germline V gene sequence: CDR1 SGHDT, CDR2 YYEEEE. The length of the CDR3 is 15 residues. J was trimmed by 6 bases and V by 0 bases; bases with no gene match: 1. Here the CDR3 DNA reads TGTGCCAGCAGCTTGGTGGGACTAGCGGGCAATGAGCAGTTCTTC. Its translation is CASSLVGLAGNEQFF.

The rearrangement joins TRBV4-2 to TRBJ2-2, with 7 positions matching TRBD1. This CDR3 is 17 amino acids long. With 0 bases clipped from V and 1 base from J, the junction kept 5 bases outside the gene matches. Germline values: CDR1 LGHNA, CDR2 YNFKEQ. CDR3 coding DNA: TGTGCCAGCAGCCAAGATTGGAGACAGGGGAACACCGGGGAGCTGTTTTTT. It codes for CASSQDWRQGNTGELFF.

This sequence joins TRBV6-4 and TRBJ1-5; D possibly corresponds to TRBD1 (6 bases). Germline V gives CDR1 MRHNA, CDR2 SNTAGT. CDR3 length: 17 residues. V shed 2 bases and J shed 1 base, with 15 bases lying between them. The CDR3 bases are TGTGCCAGCAGTGACGGGGGGGCGGACACCAGCAATCAGCCCCAGCATTTT. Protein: CASSDGGADTSNQPQHF.

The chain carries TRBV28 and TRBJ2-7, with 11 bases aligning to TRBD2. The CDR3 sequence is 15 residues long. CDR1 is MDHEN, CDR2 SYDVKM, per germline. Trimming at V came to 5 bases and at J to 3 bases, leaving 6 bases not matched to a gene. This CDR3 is CASSGGLADLYEQYF. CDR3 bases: TGTGCCAGCAGTGGGGGACTAGCGGACCTCTACGAGCAGTACTTC.

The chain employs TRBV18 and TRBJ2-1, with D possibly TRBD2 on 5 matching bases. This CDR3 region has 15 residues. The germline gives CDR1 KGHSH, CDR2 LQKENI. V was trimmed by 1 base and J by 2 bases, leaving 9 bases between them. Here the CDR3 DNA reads TGTGCCAGCTCACCACTAGCGCCAACCTACAATGAGCAGTTCTTC. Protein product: CASSPLAPTYNEQFF.

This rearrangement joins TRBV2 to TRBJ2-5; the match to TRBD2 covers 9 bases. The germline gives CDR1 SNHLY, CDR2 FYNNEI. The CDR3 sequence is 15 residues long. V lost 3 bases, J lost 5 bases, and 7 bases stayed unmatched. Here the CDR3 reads CASSEVAGVRETQYF. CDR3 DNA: TGTGCCAGCAGTGAGGTAGCGGGAGTCCGGGAGACCCAGTACTTC.

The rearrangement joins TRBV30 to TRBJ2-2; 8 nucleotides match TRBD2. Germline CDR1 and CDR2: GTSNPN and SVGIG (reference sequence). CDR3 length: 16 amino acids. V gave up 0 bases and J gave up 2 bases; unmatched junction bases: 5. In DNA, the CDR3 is TGTGCCTGGAGTGTACGGGGGGGTAAAAACACCGGGGAGCTGTTTTTT. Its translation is CAWSVRGGKNTGELFF.

The CDR3 reads CASSRLVAAYNEQFF. Written as DNA, the CDR3 is TGTGCCAGCAGCCGCCTAGTAGCGGCCTACAATGAGCAGTTCTTC. The chain recombines TRBV6-1 with TRBJ2-1; tentatively, D is TRBD2 (6 bases). The germline V gene encodes CDR1 MNHNS and CDR2 SASEGT. Trimming removed 6 bases from V and 2 bases from J, with 14 bases in between. This CDR3 has 15 residues.

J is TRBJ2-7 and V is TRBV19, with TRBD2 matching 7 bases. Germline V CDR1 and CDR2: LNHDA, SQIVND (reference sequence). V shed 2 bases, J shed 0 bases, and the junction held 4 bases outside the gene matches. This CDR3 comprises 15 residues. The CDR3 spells CASSITAGHSYEQYF. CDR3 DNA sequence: TGTGCCAGTAGTATAACAGCGGGGCACTCCTACGAGCAGTACTTC.